The 13 T cell receptor beta chains listed next were all sequenced from one sample in a study of shared clonotypes between healthy human individuals (dated by TCRdb to between 2020 and 2021). The library was produced with the immunoSEQ multiplex PCR assay. The clones in this table, taken by TCRdb from immuneACCESS, are in-frame only. Not every clone is retained; where verified, under half of the shortfall comes from an unresolved V gene, and the cause of the rest is unknown. A total of under 2,500,000 clones appear in this sample, almost 96% of them only once. Over 0.1% of the sample rests with the top ten. The material sequenced was naive CD4+ T cells sorted from blood. Taken with the paper, the label for cell subset or site translates to: CD45RA+ positively selected. The receptors originated from a man aged 18-30 years in good health.

The gene calls are TRBV11-2 and TRBJ1-6; D gene unclear. Looked up from germline, CDR1 is SGHAT and CDR2 is FQNNGV. Trimming stripped 5 bases from V and 10 bases from J, with 12 bases between. The CDR3 loop spans 13 amino acids. Here the CDR3 DNA reads TGTGCCAGCAGCCCAGGACTGATATCACCCCTCCACTTT. Translating gives CASSPGLISPLHF.

The chain links TRBV7-9 to TRBJ1-2; maybe TRBD1 (6 bases). Germline CDR1 and CDR2: SEHNR and FQNEAQ (reference sequence). Deletions cut 4 bases from V and 4 bases from J, with 13 bases between. The CDR3 contains 14 residues. The DNA for the CDR3 is TGTGCCAGCAGCTCCGAGGGGGTTGGCTATGGCTACACCTTC. This encodes CASSSEGVGYGYTF.

The chain is built from TRBV10-2 and TRBJ2-2; D may be TRBD1 (5 bases). CDR1 is WSHSY, CDR2 SAAADI, per germline. Trimming pared 6 bases from V and 3 bases from J, leaving 17 bases between. The CDR3 contains 16 residues. CDR3 coding DNA: TGCGCCAGCAGCGCCTGGGGCAAGGCGGACACCGGGGAGCTGTTTTTT. Its translation is CASSAWGKADTGELFF.

This chain uses TRBV7-2 with TRBJ2-5; D is possibly TRBD1 or TRBD2 (5 bases each). CDR1 and CDR2 from the germline V gene are SGHTA and FQGNSA. V was clipped by 5 bases and J by 2 bases, with 18 bases between them. The CDR3 sequence is 16 residues long. CDR3 loop: CASSRGTGTYQETQYF. CDR3 nucleotide sequence: TGTGCCAGCAGCCGGGGAACCGGGACCTATCAAGAGACCCAGTACTTC.

This clone was seen a single time. The gene calls are TRBV28 and TRBJ2-7; tentatively, D is TRBD1 (6 bases). CDR3 length equals 15 residues. The V and J ends lost 5 bases and 7 bases respectively, with 21 bases between them. The V gene's germline CDR1 is MDHEN and CDR2 SYDVKM. CDR3: CASSGPPGQLREQYF. CDR3 bases: TGTGCCAGCAGTGGCCCACCGGGACAATTAAGGGAGCAGTACTTC.

The genes are TRBV29-1 and TRBJ2-3; D possibly corresponds to TRBD1 (7 bases). Trimming removed 5 bases from V and 1 base from J, with 19 bases in between. The V gene's germline CDR1 is SQVTM and CDR2 ANQGSEA. CDR3 size: 16 residues. The CDR3 here is CSVRGTADGGTDTQYF. CDR3 nucleotide sequence: TGCAGCGTTCGGGGGACAGCCGATGGAGGCACAGATACGCAGTATTTT.

The chain employs TRBV6-5 and TRBJ2-7; the D gene could be TRBD1 or TRBD2 (5 bases each). Trimming cost V 5 bases and J 0 bases, with 14 bases left between them. This CDR3 has 15 amino acids. Germline loops: CDR1 MNHEY, CDR2 SVGAGI. The CDR3 spells CASSRRGRSSYEQYF. For the CDR3, the DNA is TGTGCCAGCAGTCGACGGGGCAGGAGCTCCTACGAGCAGTACTTC.

This clone was seen once. The rearrangement uses TRBV4-3 and TRBJ2-3; TRBD2 matches 10 bases. J gave up 7 bases and V 5 bases, and 12 bases lay outside the gene matches. The germline V gene encodes CDR1 LGHNA and CDR2 YSLEER. The CDR3 is 16 residues long. The CDR3 DNA reads TGCGCCAGCAGCAGCATCACTAGCGGGAAAAGAAATACGCAGTATTTT. This codes for CASSSITSGKRNTQYF.

This clone was seen just once. The V call is TRBV9, the J call TRBJ2-2, with TRBD2 as a possible D gene (5 bases). The CDR3 loop spans 15 amino acids. Germline V lookup: CDR1 SGDLS, CDR2 YYNGEE. V lost 0 bases, J lost 5 bases, and 11 bases lay in between. CDR3 DNA: TGTGCCAGCAGCGTAGAGAACACGGGGACCGGGGAGCTGTTTTTT. It is translated as CASSVENTGTGELFF.

The rearrangement uses TRBV6-6 and TRBJ2-3; TRBD2 matches 7 bases. V lost 3 bases and J lost 4; bases outside the gene matches: 7. The CDR3 spans 15 residues. Germline assignment: CDR1 MNHNY and CDR2 SVGAGI (reference sequence). The CDR3 loop reads CASSYSGGLADTQYF. CDR3 nucleotide sequence: TGTGCCAGCAGTTATTCCGGGGGGTTGGCAGATACGCAGTATTTT.

The CDR3 DNA follows: TGTGCCAGCAGACGACCTGGACAGGGGAACTATGGCTACACCTTC. The encoded protein is CASRRPGQGNYGYTF. The genes are TRBV6-5 and TRBJ1-2, with 9 bases matching TRBD1. V lost 6 bases and J lost 2; bases outside the gene matches: 7. The CDR3 has 15 amino acids. Germline CDR1 and CDR2: MNHEY and SVGAGI.

The rearrangement joins TRBV4-3 to TRBJ1-2; a possible D gene is TRBD1 (5 bases). CDR1 and CDR2 (germline): LGHNA, YSLEER. V was pared by 5 bases and J by 7 bases, with 11 bases between. This CDR3 region has 12 residues. The CDR3, as DNA: TGCGCCAGCAGCTTTCAGGGAGGTGGCTACACCTTC. It codes for CASSFQGGGYTF.

This clone occurred once. V is TRBV6-1 and J is TRBJ2-2, with D perhaps matching TRBD2 (6 bases). There are 15 residues in the CDR3. Germline lookup yields CDR1 MNHNS and CDR2 SASEGT. V was cut by 7 bases and J by 6 bases, with 18 bases left in between. In DNA, the CDR3 is TGTGCCAGCACCTTAGGAGGGGTTGCCGCCGGGGAGCTGTTTTTT. Translating gives CASTLGGVAAGELFF.